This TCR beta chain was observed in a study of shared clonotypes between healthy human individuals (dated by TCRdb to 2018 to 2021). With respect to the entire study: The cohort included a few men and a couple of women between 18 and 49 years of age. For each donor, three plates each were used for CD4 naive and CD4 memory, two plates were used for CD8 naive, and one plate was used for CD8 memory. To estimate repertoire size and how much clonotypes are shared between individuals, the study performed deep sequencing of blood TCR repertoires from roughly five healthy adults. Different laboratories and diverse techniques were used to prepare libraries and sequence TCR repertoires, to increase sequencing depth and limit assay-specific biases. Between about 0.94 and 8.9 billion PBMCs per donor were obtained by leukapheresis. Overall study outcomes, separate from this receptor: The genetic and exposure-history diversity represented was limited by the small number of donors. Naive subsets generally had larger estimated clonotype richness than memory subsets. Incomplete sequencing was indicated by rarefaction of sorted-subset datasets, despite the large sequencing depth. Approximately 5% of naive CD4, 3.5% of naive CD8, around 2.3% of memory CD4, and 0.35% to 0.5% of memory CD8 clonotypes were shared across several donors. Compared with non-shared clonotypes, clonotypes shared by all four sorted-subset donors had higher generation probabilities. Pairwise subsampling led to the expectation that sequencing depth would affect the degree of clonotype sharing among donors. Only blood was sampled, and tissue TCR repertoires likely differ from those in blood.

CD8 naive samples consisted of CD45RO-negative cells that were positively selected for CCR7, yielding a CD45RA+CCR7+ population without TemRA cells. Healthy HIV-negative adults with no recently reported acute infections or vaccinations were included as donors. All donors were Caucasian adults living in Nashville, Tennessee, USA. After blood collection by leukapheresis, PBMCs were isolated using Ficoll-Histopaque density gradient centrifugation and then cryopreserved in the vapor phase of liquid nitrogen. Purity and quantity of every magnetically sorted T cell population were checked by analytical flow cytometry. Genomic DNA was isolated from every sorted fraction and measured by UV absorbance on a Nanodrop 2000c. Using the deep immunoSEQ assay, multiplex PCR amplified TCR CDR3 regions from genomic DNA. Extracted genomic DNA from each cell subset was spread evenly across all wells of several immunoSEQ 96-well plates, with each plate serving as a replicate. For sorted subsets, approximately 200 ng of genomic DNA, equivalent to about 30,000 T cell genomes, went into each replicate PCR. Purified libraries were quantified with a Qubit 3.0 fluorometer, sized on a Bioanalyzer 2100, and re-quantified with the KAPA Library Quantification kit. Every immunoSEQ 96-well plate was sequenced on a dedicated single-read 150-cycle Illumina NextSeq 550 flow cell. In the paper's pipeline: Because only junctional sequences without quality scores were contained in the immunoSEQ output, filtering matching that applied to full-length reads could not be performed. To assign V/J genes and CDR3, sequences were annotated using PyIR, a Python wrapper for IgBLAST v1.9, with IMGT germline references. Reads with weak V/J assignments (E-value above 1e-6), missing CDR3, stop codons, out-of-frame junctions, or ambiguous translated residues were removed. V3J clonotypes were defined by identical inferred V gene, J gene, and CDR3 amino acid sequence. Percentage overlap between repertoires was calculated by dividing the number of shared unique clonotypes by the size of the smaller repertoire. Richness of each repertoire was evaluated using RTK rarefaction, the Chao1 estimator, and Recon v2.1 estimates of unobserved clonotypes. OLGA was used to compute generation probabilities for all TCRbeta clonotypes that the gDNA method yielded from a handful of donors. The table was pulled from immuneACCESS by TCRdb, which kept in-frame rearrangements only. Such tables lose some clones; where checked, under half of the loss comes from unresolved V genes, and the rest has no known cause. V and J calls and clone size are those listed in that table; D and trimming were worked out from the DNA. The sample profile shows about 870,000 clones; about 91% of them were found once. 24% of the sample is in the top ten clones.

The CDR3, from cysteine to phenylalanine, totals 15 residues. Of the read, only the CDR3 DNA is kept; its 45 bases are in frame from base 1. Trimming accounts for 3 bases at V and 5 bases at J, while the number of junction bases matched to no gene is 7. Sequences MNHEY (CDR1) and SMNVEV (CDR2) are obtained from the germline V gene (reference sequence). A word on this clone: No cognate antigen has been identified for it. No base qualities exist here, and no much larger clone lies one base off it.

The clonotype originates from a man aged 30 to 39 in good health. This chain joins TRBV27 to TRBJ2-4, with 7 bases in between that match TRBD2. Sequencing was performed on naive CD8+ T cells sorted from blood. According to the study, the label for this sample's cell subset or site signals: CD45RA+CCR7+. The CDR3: CASSFAPGGQNIQYF. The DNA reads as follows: TGTGCCAGCAGTTTCGCCCCGGGAGGTCAAAACATTCAGTACTTC.